The 18 T cell receptor beta chains listed next were all sequenced from one sample in a study of blood T cell repertoires in COVID-19. Sequencing used immunoSEQ multiplex PCR; TCRdb keeps in-frame clones, though not all of them. The data show about 100,000 clones, with approximately 92% seen just once and around 5.7% held by the top ten. The specimen sequenced was peripheral blood. The receptors derive from a man between 65 and 80 years old with acute or convalescent COVID-19.

The V call is TRBV3-1 (or the pseudogene TRBV3-2), the J call TRBJ2-2; TRBD1 aligns across 9 bases. The CDR3 has 15 residues. The V gene's germline CDR1 is LGHDT and CDR2 YNNKEL (reference sequence). The ends lost 2 bases at V and 7 bases at J; junction bases unmatched: 5. CDR3: CASSQYRGLSGELFF. DNA of the CDR3: TGTGCCAGCAGCCAATACAGGGGGCTAAGCGGGGAGCTGTTTTTT.

The chain uses TRBV27 and TRBJ2-6; no firm D call. V was trimmed by 3 bases and J by 0 bases, leaving 9 bases between them. The CDR3 length is 16 residues. Germline values: CDR1 MNHEY, CDR2 SMNVEV (reference sequence). In DNA, the CDR3 is TGTGCCAGCAGTTTCGGGTGGTCCTCTGGGGCCAACGTCCTGACTTTC. This sequence encodes CASSFGWSSGANVLTF.

The gene calls are TRBV12-3 or TRBV12-4 and TRBJ1-5; D gene ambiguous. Trimming took off 3 bases at V and 2 bases at J, with 5 bases between the two ends. This CDR3 comprises 13 residues. The CDR3 DNA is TGTGCCAGCAGTTTCCCCGGCAATCAGCCCCAGCATTTT. Translated, it gives CASSFPGNQPQHF.

The J gene is TRBJ1-5, the V gene TRBV6-5, with D uncertain. The CDR3 runs 15 residues. Germline CDR1 reads MNHEY; CDR2 reads SVGAGI. The germline V and J ends were trimmed by 0 bases and 3 bases, with 9 bases remaining between them. The CDR3 DNA sequence: TGTGCCAGCAGTTACTCCGGCAGGAACAATCAGCCCCAGCATTTT. It is translated as CASSYSGRNNQPQHF.

This chain uses TRBV18 with TRBJ1-5; no clear D gene. V lost 3 bases and J lost 7, with 13 bases in between. Germline values: CDR1 KGHSH, CDR2 LQKENI. The length of the CDR3 is 14 residues. CDR3 protein: CASSPAAGNQPQHF. CDR3 in DNA: TGTGCCAGCTCACCGGCCGCAGGTAACCAGCCCCAGCATTTT.

V usage is TRBV24-1 and J usage is TRBJ2-2; 7 nucleotides line up with TRBD2. CDR3 length: 16 residues. V dropped 1 base and J dropped 5; count of bases not matched to a gene: 6. The V gene's germline CDR1 is KGHDR and CDR2 SFDVKD. The CDR3 DNA reads as TGTGCCACCAGTGATTTAAGCGGGAAGGCGACCGGGGAGCTGTTTTTT. This gives the protein CATSDLSGKATGELFF.

This chain uses TRBV27 with TRBJ1-1; maybe TRBD1 (6 bases). V lost 7 bases and J 4 bases, leaving 16 bases between the germline ends. Germline loops: CDR1 MNHEY, CDR2 SMNVEV (reference sequence). The CDR3 sequence is 14 residues long. The CDR3 protein is CASIPTGRATEAFF. CDR3 DNA: TGTGCCAGCATCCCAACAGGGAGGGCCACTGAAGCTTTCTTT.

DNA for the CDR3: TGCGCCAGCAGCTTGGGACTAGCGGGCAATGAGCAGTTCTTC. Its protein product is CASSLGLAGNEQFF. The rearrangement uses TRBV5-1 and TRBJ2-1, with TRBD2 matching 10 bases. Germline CDR1 and CDR2: SGHRS and YFSETQ. Trimming took 0 bases from V and 6 from J; bases not matched to a gene: 0. The CDR3 consists of 14 residues.

The J gene is TRBJ2-1, the V gene TRBV6-5; perhaps TRBD1 as D (6 bases). The ends were cut back, 7 bases at V and 4 bases at J, with 17 bases in the middle. Germline values: CDR1 MNHEY, CDR2 SVGAGI. The CDR3 runs 15 residues. CDR3 in amino acids: CASKIAGVAYNEQFF. CDR3 coding DNA: TGTGCCAGCAAAATCGCAGGGGTCGCGTACAATGAGCAGTTCTTC.

As DNA, the CDR3 is TGTGCCAGCTCACCACCGTCAGGGTTGGAGACCCAGTACTTC. Protein sequence: CASSPPSGLETQYF. The V and J genes are TRBV18 and TRBJ2-5; D might be TRBD1 (5 bases). The CDR3 contains 14 residues. Germline V CDR1 and CDR2: KGHSH, LQKENI. The V end lost 0 bases, the J end lost 5 bases, and 10 bases lay between the germline ends. Looking up the rest from reference TRBV18 and TRBJ2-5 gives the full variable domain: NAGVMQNPRHLVRRRGQEARLRCSPMKGHSHVYWYRQLPEEGLKFMVYLQKENIIDESGMPKERFSAEFPKEGPSILRIQQVVRGDSAAYFCASSPPSGLETQYFGPGTRLLVL.

This clone appeared once. This sequence joins TRBV4-1 and TRBJ2-5, with a weak D call TRBD1 (6 bases). V lost 2 bases to trimming and J lost 5 bases, with 12 bases between them. In germline, CDR1 is MGHRA, CDR2 YSYEKL. The CDR3 is 14 residues long. CDR3 protein: CASSQHRDRETQYF. The DNA of the CDR3 is TGCGCCAGCAGCCAACACAGGGATAGGGAGACCCAGTACTTC.

This clone occurred once. The chain joins TRBV18 to TRBJ2-7; 10 bases map to TRBD1. Looked up from germline, CDR1 is KGHSH and CDR2 is LQKENI. The CDR3 consists of 15 residues. The V gene end was trimmed by 3 bases and the J gene end by 3 bases; junction bases not matched to a gene: 5. The CDR3 is CASSPRQGALYEQYF. The CDR3 coding sequence is TGTGCCAGCTCACCGCGACAGGGGGCCCTCTACGAGCAGTACTTC.

The chain uses TRBV11-2 and TRBJ1-3, with D maybe TRBD1 (6 bases). The CDR3 totals 14 residues. Germline V CDR1 and CDR2: SGHAT, FQNNGV. V was pared by 5 bases and J by 2 bases, with 10 bases between. The CDR3 region has the DNA TGTGCCAGCAGCCCAAACAGGGCTGGAAACACCATATATTTT. Amino acid sequence: CASSPNRAGNTIYF. The full variable domain, rest sourced from reference TRBV11-2 and TRBJ1-3, is EAGVAQSPRYKIIEKRQSVAFWCNPISGHATLYWYQQILGQGPKLLIQFQNNGVVDDSQLPKDRFSAERLKGVDSTLKIQPAKLEDSAVYLCASSPNRAGNTIYFGEGSWLTVV.

This chain links TRBV6-5 with TRBJ2-3; D possibly corresponds to TRBD2 (6 bases). The CDR3 sequence is 15 residues long. Trimming cost V 4 bases and J 4 bases, with 15 bases left between them. Per germline, CDR1 MNHEY and CDR2 SVGAGI. This chain's CDR3 is CASSSPGWEADTQYF. The CDR3 DNA is TGTGCCAGCAGTTCACCAGGGTGGGAGGCAGATACGCAGTATTTT.

This chain joins TRBV19 and TRBJ2-7; D possibly corresponds to TRBD2 (6 bases). There are 14 residues in the CDR3. Looked up from germline, CDR1 is LNHDA and CDR2 is SQIVND (reference sequence). Trimming pared 7 bases from V and 0 bases from J, leaving 13 bases between. In nucleotides, the CDR3 is TGTGCCAGTAAACAGGCGGGGAGCTCCTACGAGCAGTACTTC. This sequence encodes CASKQAGSSYEQYF.

This clone came up once. V and J are TRBV5-6 and TRBJ2-7; D not resolved. CDR3 size: 14 residues. V was pared by 1 base and J by 0 bases, with 8 bases between. Germline assignment: CDR1 SGHDT and CDR2 YYEEEE. Written as DNA, the CDR3 is TGTGCCAGCAGCTTGTCGGTCAACTCCTACGAGCAGTACTTC. It specifies CASSLSVNSYEQYF.

This clone was recorded only once. The gene calls are TRBV24-1 and TRBJ2-7; 8 bases align to TRBD2. Looked up from germline, CDR1 is KGHDR and CDR2 is SFDVKD. The CDR3 length is 16 residues. Trimming removed 8 bases from V and 2 bases from J; junction bases left unmatched: 13. In nucleotides, the CDR3 is TGTGCCACCATGGCTAGCGGGCCTCACGGGGCCTACGAGCAGTACTTC. Translated, it gives CATMASGPHGAYEQYF.

This clone was seen a single time. This chain joins TRBV29-1 and TRBJ2-3; 9 bases map to TRBD2. Per the germline V gene, CDR1 is SQVTM and CDR2 is ANQGSEA. The CDR3 extends over 15 amino acids. V dropped 1 base and J dropped 1; count of bases not matched to a gene: 3. The CDR3 is CSVEGVAGGTDTQYF. Here the CDR3 DNA reads TGCAGCGTTGAAGGAGTAGCGGGGGGCACAGATACGCAGTATTTT.